The 8 T cell receptor beta chains below come from one sample, sequenced in a study of T cell responses to AZD1222 COVID-19 vaccine. Measured with immunoSEQ multiplex PCR; TCRdb has only the in-frame clones, and not every one. The data hold 110,000 or so clones, with more than 70% observed a single time. The sequenced sample was peripheral blood, obtained on day 0 of MenACWY control vaccination. These receptors all stem from an adult in good health.

The genes are TRBV29-1 and TRBJ2-5; D possibly corresponds to TRBD2 (5 bases). CDR1 is SQVTM, CDR2 ANQGSEA, per germline. Deletions cut 7 bases from V and 2 bases from J, with 17 bases between. The CDR3 extends over 14 amino acids. The CDR3 sequence is CSAPDRLRQETQYF. The CDR3 DNA sequence: TGCAGCGCTCCAGATAGACTAAGACAAGAGACCCAGTACTTC.

CDR3 residues: CASRNYGYTF. CDR3 DNA: TGTGCCAGCAGAAATTATGGCTACACCTTC. This chain joins TRBV28 and TRBJ1-2; D is uncertain. Trimming removed 6 bases at V and 5 bases at J, with 4 bases between. Germline V gene lookup returns CDR1 MDHEN and CDR2 SYDVKM. This CDR3 is 10 amino acids long.

This rearrangement joins TRBV3-1 (or the pseudogene TRBV3-2) to TRBJ1-3, with no clear D. In germline, CDR1 is LGHDT, CDR2 YNNKEL (reference sequence). The CDR3 runs 14 residues. The V end lost 1 base, the J end lost 4 bases, and 8 bases lay between the germline ends. CDR3 nucleotide sequence: TGTGCCAGCAGCCAAGCGTCGCGGGGAAACACCATATATTTT. Its translation is CASSQASRGNTIYF.

The chain is built from TRBV7-8 and TRBJ1-1; D is unresolved. CDR1 SGHVS and CDR2 FQNEAQ come from the germline V gene. V lost 1 base, J lost 4 bases, and 10 bases lay in between. The CDR3 runs to 14 residues. The DNA for the CDR3 is TGTGCCAGCAGCTTAGGAGGGATAGGCACTGAAGCTTTCTTT. Amino acid sequence: CASSLGGIGTEAFF.

The J gene is TRBJ1-1, the V gene TRBV24-1; no firm D call. V was trimmed by 3 bases and J by 8 bases, leaving 6 bases between them. Germline lookup yields CDR1 KGHDR and CDR2 SFDVKD. The CDR3 spans 11 residues. The CDR3 region has the DNA TGTGCCACCAGTGATGGCATCGAAGCTTTCTTT. Its protein product is CATSDGIEAFF.

This chain uses TRBV12-3 or TRBV12-4 with TRBJ1-4; no clear D. There are 12 residues in the CDR3. Trimming stripped 3 bases from V and 6 bases from J, with 5 bases between. The CDR3 loop is CASSFNDEKLFF. The CDR3 DNA is TGTGCCAGCAGTTTTAATGATGAAAAACTGTTTTTT.

J is TRBJ2-7 and V is TRBV6-5; weak D call: TRBD2 (6 bases). Germline V gives CDR1 MNHEY, CDR2 SVGAGI. This CDR3 is 15 amino acids long. Trimming pared 7 bases from V and 1 base from J, leaving 17 bases between. CDR3 nucleotide sequence: TGTGCCAGCATTAGTGGCGGGACGATGTCCTACGAGCAGTACTTC. Translation: CASISGGTMSYEQYF.

V usage is TRBV28 and J usage is TRBJ1-6, with D perhaps TRBD1 (5 bases). The germline V gene encodes CDR1 MDHEN and CDR2 SYDVKM. The V end lost 8 bases, the J end lost 7 bases, and 18 bases lay between the germline ends. There are 15 residues in the CDR3. The CDR3 loop is CASLKGLNLNSPLHF. The CDR3 bases are TGTGCCAGCCTCAAGGGGCTCAACCTGAATTCACCCCTCCACTTT.